This TCR beta chain came from a study of cytomegalovirus exposure and HLA in healthy donors. Researchers ran the PCR with 60 Vbeta and 13 Jbeta primers. The assay was immunoSEQ multiplex PCR, and TCRdb's table has in-frame clones only and misses some. The sample includes almost 200,000 clones, about 80% of them seen just once. The germline V gene has CDR1 SGHAT and CDR2 FQNNGV. CDR3 length: 15 residues. The ends lost 5 bases at V and 7 bases at J; junction bases unmatched: 9. The sample was PBMCs. This chain connects TRBV11-2 to TRBJ2-1, with 9 bases fitting TRBD2. The sequence was obtained from a man aged 25 to 40 in good health and CMV-seronegative. CDR3 in DNA: TGTGCCAGCAGCCAAGGGCGGGAGGGCCATAATGAGCAGTTCTTC. Amino acid sequence: CASSQGREGHNEQFF.